This T cell receptor (beta chain) was retrieved from a study of T-cell memory formation after mild COVID-19 (dated by TCRdb to the early 2020s). Regarding the research as a whole: Most TCR sequence clusters were specific to one of the two donors. Two young, previously healthy adult volunteers, one female and one male, were included in the cohort. Longitudinal TCRalpha and TCRbeta repertoire sequencing tracked T-cell clones expanding and contracting after mild COVID-19 in a couple of donors. General conclusions and limits of the study: Contracting CD4+ clones turned up mainly in the CM and EM memory subsets, whereas EMRA was where CD8+ clones were enriched. The study included only a couple of mild cases, and larger cohorts that include severe cases with pre-infection samples were judged to be necessary. From day 15 to 85, contracting clones showed balanced CD4/CD8 phenotypes, whereas a second wave of clones that expanded from day 15 to 37 leaned towards CD4+. The second-wave clones that peaked on day 37 were not confirmed to be SARS-CoV-2 specific. Some responding clones were detected in pre-infection memory, suggesting pre-existing cross-reactive memory T cells joined the SARS-CoV-2 response.

PBMCs were isolated by Ficoll-Paque density gradient centrifugation. The sample was run on an Illumina NovaSeq 6000. Using 5'RACE with constant-segment primers, TCRalpha and TCRbeta cDNA libraries were constructed, with sample barcodes and unique molecular identifiers added in the process. RNA was extracted from every sample with Trizol reagent. Amplification of the libraries took two PCR steps, and the second step added a second sample barcode plus Illumina TruSeq adapters. Sequencing of the libraries was done on an Illumina NovaSeq, producing 2 x 150 bp paired-end reads. In the paper's pipeline: Reads were demultiplexed and collapsed into UMI-guided consensus sequences with migec v1.2.7. With mixcr v2.1.11, UMI consensuses were aligned to TRA and TRB V and J templates and assembled into clonotypes. Clonotypes were classified as expanded or contracted when called significant by both edgeR and NoisET, with noise models trained on biological replicates. For edgeR calls, the thresholds were a false discovery rate-adjusted p below 0.01 and a log2 fold-change of 1. As an exploratory analysis of dynamics, PCA with hierarchical clustering was applied to max-normalized trajectories of the 1000 most abundant clonotypes. Each responding clone was given a CD4 or CD8 phenotype based on the CD4+ and CD8+ repertoires, which had been sequenced separately. The public reads were quality trimmed at Q25 with fastp and then assembled into clones with MiXCR by TCRdb, keeping productive beta chains. Each record represents a unique CDR3 protein, reported with the most common genes and DNA among its rows. TCRdb, not the authors, supplied the V and J calls. The sample contains 150,000 to 200,000 distinct CDR3 sequences, 11% of them found a single time. The ten largest clones capture approximately 3.4% of the sample.

This clonotype was detected only a few times. The antigen it binds to is not known. Base qualities are missing; no much larger clone stands one base away. The CDR3 covers 16 residues, taking in both the cysteine and the phenylalanine. CDR3 DNA only is kept here, 48 bases in frame from base 1. Per the germline V gene (reference sequence), DFQATT is the CDR1 and SNEGSKA is the CDR2. V is shortened by 1 base, J by 3 bases, and the region joining them spans 16 bases. The TCR was taken from a man aged 18 to 30 who had mild COVID-19 (a few samples of this study predate the infection). The sample titles of this study are shuffled in the database, so cell type and time point are left out; the donor was told from shared clones. Recombination linked TRBV20-1 to TRBJ2-1; the D element could tentatively be TRBD1 or TRBD2, as 6 bases agree for each. Sequencing input: PBMCs or a T cell subset sorted from them (not recorded which). The bases are TGCAGTGCTAGAGGGGGGGCGCAGGGCTACTACAATGAGCAGTTCTTC. Protein translation: CSARGGAQGYYNEQFF.